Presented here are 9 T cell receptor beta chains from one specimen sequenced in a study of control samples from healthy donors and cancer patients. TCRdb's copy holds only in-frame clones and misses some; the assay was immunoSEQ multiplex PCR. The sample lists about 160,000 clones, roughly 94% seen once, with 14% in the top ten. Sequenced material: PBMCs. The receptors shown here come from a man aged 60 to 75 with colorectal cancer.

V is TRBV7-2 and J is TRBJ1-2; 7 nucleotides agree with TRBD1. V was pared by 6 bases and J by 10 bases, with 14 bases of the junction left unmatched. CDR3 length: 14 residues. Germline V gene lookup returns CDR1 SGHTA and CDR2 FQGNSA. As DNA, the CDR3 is TGTGCCAGCAGGTTCACCGGGACAGCGAGGGACTACACCTTC. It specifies CASRFTGTARDYTF. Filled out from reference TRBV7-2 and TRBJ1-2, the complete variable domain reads GAGVSQSPSNKVTEKGKDVELRCDPISGHTALYWYRQSLGQGLEFLIYFQGNSAPDKSGLPSDRFSAERTGGSVSTLTIQRTQQEDSAVYLCASRFTGTARDYTFGSGTRLTVV.

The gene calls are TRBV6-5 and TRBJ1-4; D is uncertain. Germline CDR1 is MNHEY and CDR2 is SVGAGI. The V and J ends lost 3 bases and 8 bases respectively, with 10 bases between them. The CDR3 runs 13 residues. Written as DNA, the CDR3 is TGTGCCAGCAGTTATTCCTGGGGAGAAAAACTGTTTTTT. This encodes CASSYSWGEKLFF.

The CDR3 DNA reads as TGTGCCAGCAATGGCAGAAACACCGGGGAGCTGTTTTTT. Its translation: CASNGRNTGELFF. V gene TRBV2 combines with J gene TRBJ2-2; the D is unclear. CDR1 SNHLY and CDR2 FYNNEI come from the germline V gene. V was clipped by 7 bases and J by 2 bases, with 8 bases between them. This CDR3 is 13 amino acids long.

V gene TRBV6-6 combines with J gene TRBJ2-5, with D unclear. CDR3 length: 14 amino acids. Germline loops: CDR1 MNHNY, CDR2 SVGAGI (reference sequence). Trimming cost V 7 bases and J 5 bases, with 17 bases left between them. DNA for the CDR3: TGTGCCAGCACCAAGTCCGGGCGTGCGGAGACCCAGTACTTC. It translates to CASTKSGRAETQYF.

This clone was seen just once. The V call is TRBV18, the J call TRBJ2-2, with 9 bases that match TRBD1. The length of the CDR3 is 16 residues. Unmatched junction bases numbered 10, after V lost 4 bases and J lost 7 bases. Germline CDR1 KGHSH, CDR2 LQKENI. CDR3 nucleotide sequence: TGTGCCAGCTCACTTTCCCGGGACAGGGCGATCGGGGAGCTGTTTTTT. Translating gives CASSLSRDRAIGELFF.

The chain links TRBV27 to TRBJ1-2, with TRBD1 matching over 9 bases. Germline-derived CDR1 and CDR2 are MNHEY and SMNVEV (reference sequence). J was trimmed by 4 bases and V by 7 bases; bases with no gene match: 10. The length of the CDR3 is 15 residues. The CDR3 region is CASTLWTGDSYGYTF. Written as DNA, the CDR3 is TGTGCCAGCACCCTTTGGACAGGGGACAGCTATGGCTACACCTTC.

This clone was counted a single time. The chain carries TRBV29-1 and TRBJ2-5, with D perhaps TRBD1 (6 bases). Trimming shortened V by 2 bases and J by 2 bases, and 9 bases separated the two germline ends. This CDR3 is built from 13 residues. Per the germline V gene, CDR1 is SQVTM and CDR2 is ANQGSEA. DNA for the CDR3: TGCAGCGTTGAATACGGACAGCAAGAGACCCAGTACTTC. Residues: CSVEYGQQETQYF.

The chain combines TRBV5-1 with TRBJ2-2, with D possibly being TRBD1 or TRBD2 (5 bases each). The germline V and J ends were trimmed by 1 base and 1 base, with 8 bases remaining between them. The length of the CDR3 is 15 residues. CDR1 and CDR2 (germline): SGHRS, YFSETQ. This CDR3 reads CASSLIGGNTGELFF. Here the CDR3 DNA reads TGCGCCAGCAGCTTGATTGGGGGGAACACCGGGGAGCTGTTTTTT.

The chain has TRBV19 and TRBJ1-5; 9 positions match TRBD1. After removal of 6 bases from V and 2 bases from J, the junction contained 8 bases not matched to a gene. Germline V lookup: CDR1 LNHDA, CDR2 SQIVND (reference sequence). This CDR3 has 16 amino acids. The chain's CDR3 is CASRKGDRDGNQPQHF. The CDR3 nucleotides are TGTGCCAGTAGAAAGGGGGACAGGGATGGCAATCAGCCCCAGCATTTT.